This entry concerns a single TCR beta chain. What it recognizes is unknown. Trimming took off 0 bases at V and 8 bases at J, with 8 bases between the two ends. CDR3 length: 14 residues. Germline loops: CDR1 MGHRA, CDR2 YSYEKL. TCRdb independently ran MiXCR on the reads; one entry per CDR3 protein. The table includes around 570,000 distinct CDR3 sequences, 40% detected once. These data belong to a study of T cell repertoires in cytomegalovirus infection. The receptor comes from a human donor in good health (CMV status not recorded). Some clones in this sample may be carry-over from other donors' samples. Sequencing used cultured PBMCs, obtained from culture after CMV antigen stimulation. V usage is TRBV4-1 and J usage is TRBJ1-6; a weak D match, TRBD1 (5 bases). CDR3 nucleotides: TGCGCCAGCAGCCAAGATGGGGCCTATTCACCCCTCCACTTT. As protein: CASSQDGAYSPLHF.